A single sample gave rise to the 5 T cell receptor beta chains below, sequenced in a study of STAT5B mutations in CD4+ large granular lymphocyte leukemia. Profiled with immunoSEQ multiplex PCR; TCRdb holds only in-frame clones, not every one. The sample lists over 35,000 clones, 70% to 85% occurring once. What was sequenced was CD4+ T cells from blood buffy coats. These receptors were taken from a human donor in good health.

This clone has a single count. CDR3 sequence (DNA): TGCGCCAGCAGCTTGGACCCACTGGACTATGGCTACACCTTC. It yields the protein CASSLDPLDYGYTF. The chain couples TRBV5-1 to TRBJ1-2, with unresolved D. Trimming removed 0 bases from V and 3 bases from J, with 9 bases in between. The CDR3 covers 14 residues. Germline assignment: CDR1 SGHRS and CDR2 YFSETQ.

The chain links TRBV4-1 to TRBJ1-2; D uncertain. Trimming took off 0 bases at V and 6 bases at J, with 11 bases between the two ends. The CDR3 has 14 residues. Germline CDR1 reads MGHRA; CDR2 reads YSYEKL. The CDR3 region has the DNA TGCGCCAGCAGCCAAGATGGCGGATTTAATGGCTACACCTTC. The encoded protein is CASSQDGGFNGYTF.

This rearrangement joins TRBV27 to TRBJ2-7; D remains unclear. V was pared by 5 bases and J by 0 bases, with 8 bases between. Per the germline V gene, CDR1 is MNHEY and CDR2 is SMNVEV (reference sequence). The CDR3 runs to 13 residues. CDR3 in DNA: TGTGCCAGCAGTCTCACGAGCTCCTACGAGCAGTACTTC. Translating it yields CASSLTSSYEQYF.

The chain employs TRBV2 and TRBJ1-1; 7 positions agree with TRBD1. From germline, CDR1 is SNHLY and CDR2 FYNNEI. This CDR3 has 14 residues. The V gene end was trimmed by 6 bases and the J gene end by 4 bases; junction bases not matched to a gene: 8. The CDR3 bases are TGTGCCAGCAGACGACAGGGCTCCTTCACTGAAGCTTTCTTT. Its translation is CASRRQGSFTEAFF.

The chain uses TRBV29-1 and TRBJ2-1; TRBD2 agrees at 9 bases. CDR1 and CDR2 from the germline V gene are SQVTM and ANQGSEA. This CDR3 is built from 12 residues. The CDR3 region is CNAGGPSNEQFF. The CDR3 bases are TGCAATGCGGGGGGGCCCAGCAATGAGCAGTTCTTC.